This entry concerns a single T cell receptor (beta chain). Its antigen is still unknown. TCRdb re-called the 5' RACE reads and shows each CDR3 protein once, DNA omitted. The sample features about 540,000 distinct CDR3 sequences, with under 4.5% in its top ten. This CDR3 has 17 residues. These data belong to a study of T cells expressing NK-cell markers. General observations from the study: Clarity on HCMV specificity was lacking for the expanded NKG2C+ T cell clones.

The sample consisted of blood T cells: a sorted CD56 or NKG2C T cell subset, CD4+ or CD8+ T cells, or bulk PBMC T cells (not recorded which). This chain uses TRBV12-3 or TRBV12-4 with TRBJ2-2; the TCRdb D gene call, TRBD2, has no DNA to confirm it. The sequence came from a man younger than 35 in good health. The CDR3 is CASSWLLAGGNTGELFF.